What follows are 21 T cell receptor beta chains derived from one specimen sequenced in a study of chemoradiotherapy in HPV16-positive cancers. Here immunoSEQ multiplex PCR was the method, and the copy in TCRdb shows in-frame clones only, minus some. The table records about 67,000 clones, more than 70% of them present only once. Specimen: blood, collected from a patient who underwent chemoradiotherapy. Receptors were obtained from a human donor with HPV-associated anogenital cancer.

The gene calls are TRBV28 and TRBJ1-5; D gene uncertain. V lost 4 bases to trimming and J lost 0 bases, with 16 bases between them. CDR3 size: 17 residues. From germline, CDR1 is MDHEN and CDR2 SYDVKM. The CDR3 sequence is CASSSTIRRNSNQPQHF. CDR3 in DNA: TGTGCCAGCAGTTCGACAATAAGACGGAATAGCAATCAGCCCCAGCATTTT.

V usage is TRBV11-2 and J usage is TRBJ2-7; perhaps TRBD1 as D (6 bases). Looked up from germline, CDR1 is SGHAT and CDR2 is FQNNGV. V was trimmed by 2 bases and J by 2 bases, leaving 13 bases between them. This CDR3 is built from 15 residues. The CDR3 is CASSLYRAYPYEQYF. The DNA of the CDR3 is TGTGCCAGCAGCTTATACAGGGCTTACCCCTACGAGCAGTACTTC.

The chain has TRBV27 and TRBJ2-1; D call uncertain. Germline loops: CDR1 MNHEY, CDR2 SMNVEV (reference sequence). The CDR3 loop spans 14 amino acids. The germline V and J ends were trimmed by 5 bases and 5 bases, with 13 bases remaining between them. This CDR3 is CASSRYDTNNEQFF. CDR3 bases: TGTGCCAGCAGTCGATATGACACCAACAATGAGCAGTTCTTC.

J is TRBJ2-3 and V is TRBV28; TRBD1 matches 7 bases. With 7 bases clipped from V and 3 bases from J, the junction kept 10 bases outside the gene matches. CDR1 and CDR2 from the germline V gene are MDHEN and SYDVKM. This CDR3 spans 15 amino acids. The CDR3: CASTTGQGLTDTQYF. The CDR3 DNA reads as TGTGCCAGCACGACAGGGCAGGGCTTGACAGATACGCAGTATTTT.

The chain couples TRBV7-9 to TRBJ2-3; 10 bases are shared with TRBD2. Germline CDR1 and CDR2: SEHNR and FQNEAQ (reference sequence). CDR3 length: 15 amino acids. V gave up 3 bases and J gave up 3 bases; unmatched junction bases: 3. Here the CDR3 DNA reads TGTGCCAGCAGCTTGAGCGGGAGGGGTACAGATACGCAGTATTTT. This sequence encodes CASSLSGRGTDTQYF. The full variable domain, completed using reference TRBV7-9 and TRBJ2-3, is DTGVSQNPRHKITKRGQNVTFRCDPISEHNRLYWYRQTLGQGPEFLTYFQNEAQLEKSRLLSDRFSAERPKGSFSTLEIQRTEQGDSAMYLCASSLSGRGTDTQYFGPGTRLTVL.

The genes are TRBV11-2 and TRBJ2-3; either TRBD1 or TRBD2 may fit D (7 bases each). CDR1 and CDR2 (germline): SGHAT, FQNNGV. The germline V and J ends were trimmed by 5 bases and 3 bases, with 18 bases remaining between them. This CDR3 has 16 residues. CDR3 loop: CASSEGRGQATDTQYF. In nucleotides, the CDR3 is TGTGCCAGCAGCGAGGGGAGGGGGCAGGCTACAGATACGCAGTATTTT.

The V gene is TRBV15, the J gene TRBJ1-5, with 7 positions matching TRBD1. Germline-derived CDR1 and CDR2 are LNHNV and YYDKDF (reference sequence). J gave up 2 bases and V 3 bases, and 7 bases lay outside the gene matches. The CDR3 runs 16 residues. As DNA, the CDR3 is TGTGCCACCAGCAGGTCCAAGGGGGCTCGCAATCAGCCCCAGCATTTT. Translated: CATSRSKGARNQPQHF.

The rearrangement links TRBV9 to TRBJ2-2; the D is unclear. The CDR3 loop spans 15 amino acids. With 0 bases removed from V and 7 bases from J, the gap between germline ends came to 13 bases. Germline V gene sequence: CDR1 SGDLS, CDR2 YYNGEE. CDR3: CASSVELGWDGELFF. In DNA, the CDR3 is TGTGCCAGCAGCGTAGAACTCGGTTGGGACGGGGAGCTGTTTTTT.

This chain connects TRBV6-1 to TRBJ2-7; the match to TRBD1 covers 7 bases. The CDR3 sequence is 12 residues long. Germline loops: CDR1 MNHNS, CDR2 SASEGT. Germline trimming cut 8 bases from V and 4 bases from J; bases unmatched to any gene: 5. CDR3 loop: CASGRQGYEQYF. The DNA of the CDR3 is TGTGCCAGCGGGAGACAGGGATACGAGCAGTACTTC.

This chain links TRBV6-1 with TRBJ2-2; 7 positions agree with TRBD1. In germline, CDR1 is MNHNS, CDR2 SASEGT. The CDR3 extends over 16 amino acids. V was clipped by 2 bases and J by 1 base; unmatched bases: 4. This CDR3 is CASSERQGRNTGELFF. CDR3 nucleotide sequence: TGTGCCAGCAGTGAACGACAGGGTCGGAACACCGGGGAGCTGTTTTTT.

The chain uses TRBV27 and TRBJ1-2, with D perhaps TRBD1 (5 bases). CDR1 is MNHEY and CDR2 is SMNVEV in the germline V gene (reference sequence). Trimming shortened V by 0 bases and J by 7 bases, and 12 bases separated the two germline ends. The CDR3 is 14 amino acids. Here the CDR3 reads CASSLSGGVTGYTF. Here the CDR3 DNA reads TGTGCCAGCAGTTTATCGGGGGGAGTGACTGGCTACACCTTC.

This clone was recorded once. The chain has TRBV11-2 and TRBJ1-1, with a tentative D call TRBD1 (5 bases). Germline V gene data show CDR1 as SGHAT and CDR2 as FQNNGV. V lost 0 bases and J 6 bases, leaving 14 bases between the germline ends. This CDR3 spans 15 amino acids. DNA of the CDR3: TGTGCCAGCAGCTTAGAGCCGGGACCAAATTCTGAAGCTTTCTTT. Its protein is CASSLEPGPNSEAFF.

In DNA form, the CDR3 reads TGTGCCAGCAGCTTGGCACCCGAGCAGTACTTC. Protein: CASSLAPEQYF. The J gene is TRBJ2-7, the V gene TRBV5-5; unclear D gene. The CDR3 has 11 residues. V shed 0 bases and J shed 6 bases, with 4 bases lying between them. Germline-derived CDR1 and CDR2 are SGHKS and YYEKEE (reference sequence).

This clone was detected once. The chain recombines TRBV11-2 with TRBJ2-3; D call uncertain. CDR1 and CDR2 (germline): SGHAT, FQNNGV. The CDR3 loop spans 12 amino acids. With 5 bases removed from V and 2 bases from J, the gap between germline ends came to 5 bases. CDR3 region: CASSRSTDTQYF. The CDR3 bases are TGTGCCAGCAGCCGATCCACAGATACGCAGTATTTT.

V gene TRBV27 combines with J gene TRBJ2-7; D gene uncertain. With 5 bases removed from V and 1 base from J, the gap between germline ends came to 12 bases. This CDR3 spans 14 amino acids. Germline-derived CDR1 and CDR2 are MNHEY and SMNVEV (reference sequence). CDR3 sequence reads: CASSVEASSYEQYF. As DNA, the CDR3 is TGTGCCAGCAGTGTTGAAGCCAGTTCCTACGAGCAGTACTTC.

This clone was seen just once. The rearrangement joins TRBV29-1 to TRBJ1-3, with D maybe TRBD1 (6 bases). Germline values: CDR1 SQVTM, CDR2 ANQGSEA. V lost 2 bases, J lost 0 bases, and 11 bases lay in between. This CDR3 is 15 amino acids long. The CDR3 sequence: CSVESGALSGNTIYF. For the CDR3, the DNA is TGCAGCGTTGAATCGGGGGCTCTCTCTGGAAACACCATATATTTT. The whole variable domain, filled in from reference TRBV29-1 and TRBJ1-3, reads SAVISQKPSRDICQRGTSLTIQCQVDSQVTMMFWYRQQPGQSLTLIATANQGSEATYESGFVIDKFPISRPNLTFSTLTVSNMSPEDSSIYLCSVESGALSGNTIYFGEGSWLTVV.

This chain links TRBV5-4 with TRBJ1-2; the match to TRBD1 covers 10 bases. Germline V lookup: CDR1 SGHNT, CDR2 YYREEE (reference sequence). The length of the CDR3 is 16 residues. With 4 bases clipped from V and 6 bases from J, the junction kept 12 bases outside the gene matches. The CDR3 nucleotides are TGTGCCAGCAGCGTGGGCCCGGGACAGGGGCTTGATGGCTACACCTTC. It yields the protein CASSVGPGQGLDGYTF. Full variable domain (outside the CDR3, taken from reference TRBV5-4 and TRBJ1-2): ETGVTQSPTHLIKTRGQQVTLRCSSQSGHNTVSWYQQALGQGPQFIFQYYREEENGRGNFPPRFSGLQFPNYSSELNVNALELDDSALYLCASSVGPGQGLDGYTFGSGTRLTVV.

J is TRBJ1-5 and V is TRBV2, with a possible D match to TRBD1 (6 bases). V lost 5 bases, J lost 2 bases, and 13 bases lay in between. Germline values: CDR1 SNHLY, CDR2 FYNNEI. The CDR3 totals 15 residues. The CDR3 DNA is TGTGCCAGCAGTCACAGGGACCGGCGCAATCAGCCCCAGCATTTT. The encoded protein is CASSHRDRRNQPQHF.

The chain's CDR3 is CAWRKRSTDTQYF. The DNA of the CDR3 is TGTGCCTGGAGGAAGCGAAGCACAGATACGCAGTATTTT. V is TRBV30 and J is TRBJ2-3; no clear D gene. Germline loops: CDR1 GTSNPN, CDR2 SVGIG (reference sequence). V shed 3 bases and J shed 0 bases, with 7 bases lying between them. This CDR3 has 13 amino acids.

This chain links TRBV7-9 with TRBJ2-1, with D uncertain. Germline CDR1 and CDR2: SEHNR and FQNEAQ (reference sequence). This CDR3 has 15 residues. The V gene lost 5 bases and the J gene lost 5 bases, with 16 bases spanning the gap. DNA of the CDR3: TGTGCCAGCAGCGCCCCAAATATTGGGGACAATGAGCAGTTCTTC. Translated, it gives CASSAPNIGDNEQFF.

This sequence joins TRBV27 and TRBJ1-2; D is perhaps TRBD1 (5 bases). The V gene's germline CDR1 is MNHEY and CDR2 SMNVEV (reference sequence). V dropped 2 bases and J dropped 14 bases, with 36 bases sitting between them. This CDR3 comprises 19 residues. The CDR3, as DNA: TGTGCCAGCAGTTTAGACAAGAAAGGATCGGGCAGACAGCCCCCTTCTCTTACCTTC. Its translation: CASSLDKKGSGRQPPSLTF.